The clone carrying this TCR beta chain was seen at least ten times. The sample originates from a study of spatial heterogeneity in lung cancer. The ends lost 0 bases at V and 6 bases at J; junction bases unmatched: 9. The CDR3 runs to 15 residues. Germline V lookup: CDR1 SQVTM, CDR2 ANQGSEA. As to time point: sample taken at primary tumor resection. TCRdb ran MiXCR on the 5' RACE reads and lists one entry per CDR3 protein. The table lists about 35,000 distinct CDR3 sequences, 3% to 3.5% of them singletons, with roughly 34% in the top ten. The rearrangement links TRBV29-1 to TRBJ1-2, with TRBD1 matching over 8 bases. The clonotype originates from a male donor with early-stage non-small cell lung cancer. This sample comprised normal lung tissue next to the tumor, obtained at surgery. CDR3 nucleotide sequence: TGCAGCGTTGAAGATCTGGCAGGGGGCTTCGATGGCTACACCTTC. It encodes CSVEDLAGGFDGYTF.